Reported below is one TCR beta chain. As processed by the authors: Sequence data from immunoSEQ were junction-only and lacked quality scores; consequently, filtering differed. Using immunoSEQ multiplex PCR, the repertoire was profiled, and TCRdb retains in-frame clones only, with some absent. D and trimming come from the DNA, and the V and J calls and clone size come from that table. The table has 450,000 to 600,000 clones, around three quarters seen once; the top ten hold about an eighth. Germline V lookup: CDR1 SGHDN, CDR2 FVKESK. V lost 0 bases, J lost 2 bases, and 14 bases lay in between. The CDR3 has 17 amino acids. The source of the sample is a study of shared clonotypes between healthy human individuals.

This chain joins TRBV14 and TRBJ2-1; possibly TRBD1 for D (6 bases). The sequenced material came from PBMCs. This receptor was obtained from a woman aged 40-49 years in good health. Some clones in this sample may be carry-over from other donors' samples. CDR3 protein: CASSQDWGPGPYNEQFF. CDR3 coding DNA: TGTGCCAGCAGCCAAGATTGGGGGCCAGGTCCCTACAATGAGCAGTTCTTC. Complete variable domain (other parts from reference TRBV14 and TRBJ2-1): EAGVTQFPSHSVIEKGQTVTLRCDPISGHDNLYWYRRVMGKEIKFLLHFVKESKQDESGMPNNRFLAERTGGTYSTLKVQPAELEDSGVYFCASSQDWGPGPYNEQFFGPGTRLTVL.